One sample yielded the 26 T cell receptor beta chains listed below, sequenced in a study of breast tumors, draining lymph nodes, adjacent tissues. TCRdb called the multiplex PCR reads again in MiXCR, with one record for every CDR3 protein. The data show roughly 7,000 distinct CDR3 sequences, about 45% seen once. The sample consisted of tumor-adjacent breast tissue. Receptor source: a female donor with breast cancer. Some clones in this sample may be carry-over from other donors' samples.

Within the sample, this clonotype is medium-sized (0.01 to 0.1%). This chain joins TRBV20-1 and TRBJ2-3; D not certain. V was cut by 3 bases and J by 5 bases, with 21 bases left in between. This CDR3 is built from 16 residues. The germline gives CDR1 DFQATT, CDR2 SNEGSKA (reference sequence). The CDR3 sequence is CSARAREVGIGDTQYF. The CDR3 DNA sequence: TGCAGTGCTAGGGCCCGCGAAGTAGGAATAGGAGATACGCAGTATTTT.

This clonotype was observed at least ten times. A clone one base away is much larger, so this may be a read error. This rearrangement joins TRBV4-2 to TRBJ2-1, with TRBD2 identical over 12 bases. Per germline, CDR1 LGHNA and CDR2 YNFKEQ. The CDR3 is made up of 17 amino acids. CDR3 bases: TGTGCCGGCAGCCAAGAGGATAGACTAGCGGGAGTGGGGGAGCAGTTCTTC. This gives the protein CAGSQEDRLAGVGEQFF.

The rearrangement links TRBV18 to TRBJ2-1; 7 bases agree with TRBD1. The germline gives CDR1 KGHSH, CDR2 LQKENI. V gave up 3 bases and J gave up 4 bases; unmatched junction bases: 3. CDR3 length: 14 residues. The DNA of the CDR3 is TGTGCCAGCTCACCGCTACAGGGGTACAATGAGCAGTTCTTC. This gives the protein CASSPLQGYNEQFF.

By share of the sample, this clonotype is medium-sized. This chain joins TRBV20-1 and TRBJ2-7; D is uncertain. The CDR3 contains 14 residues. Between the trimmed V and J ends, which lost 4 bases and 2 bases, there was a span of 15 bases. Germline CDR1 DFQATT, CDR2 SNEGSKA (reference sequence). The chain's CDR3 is CSAKDRRYPYEQYF. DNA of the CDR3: TGCAGTGCTAAAGATCGCAGATACCCCTACGAGCAGTACTTC.

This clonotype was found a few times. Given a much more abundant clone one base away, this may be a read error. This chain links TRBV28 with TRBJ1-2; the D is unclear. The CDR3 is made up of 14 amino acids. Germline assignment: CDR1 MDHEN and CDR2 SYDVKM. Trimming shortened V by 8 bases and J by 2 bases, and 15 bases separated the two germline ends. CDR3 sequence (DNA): TGTGCCAGCGGCCCCTCCGGTCTGAACTATGGCTACACCTTC. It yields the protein CASGPSGLNYGYTF.

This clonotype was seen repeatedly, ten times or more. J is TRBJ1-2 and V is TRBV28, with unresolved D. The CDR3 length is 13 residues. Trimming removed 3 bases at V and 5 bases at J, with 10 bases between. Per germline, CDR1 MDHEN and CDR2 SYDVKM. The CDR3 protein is CASSLSVLYGYTF. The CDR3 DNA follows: TGTGCCAGCAGTTTGTCCGTGCTATATGGCTACACCTTC.

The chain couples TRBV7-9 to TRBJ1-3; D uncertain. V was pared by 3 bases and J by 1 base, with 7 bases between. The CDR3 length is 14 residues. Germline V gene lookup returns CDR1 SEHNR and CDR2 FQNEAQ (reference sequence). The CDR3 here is CASSFPRSGNTIYF. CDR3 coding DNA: TGTGCCAGCAGCTTTCCCAGATCTGGAAACACCATATATTTT.

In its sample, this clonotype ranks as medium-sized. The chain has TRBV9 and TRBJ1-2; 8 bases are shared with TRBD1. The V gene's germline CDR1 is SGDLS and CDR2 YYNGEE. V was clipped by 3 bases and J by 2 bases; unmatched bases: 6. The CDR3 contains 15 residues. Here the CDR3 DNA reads TGTGCCAGCAGCGACAGACAGGGGATAAACTATGGCTACACCTTC. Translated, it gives CASSDRQGINYGYTF. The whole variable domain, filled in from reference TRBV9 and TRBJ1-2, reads DSGVTQTPKHLITATGQRVTLRCSPRSGDLSVYWYQQSLDQGLQFLIQYYNGEERAKGNILERFSAQQFPDLHSELNLSSLELGDSALYFCASSDRQGINYGYTFGSGTRLTVV.

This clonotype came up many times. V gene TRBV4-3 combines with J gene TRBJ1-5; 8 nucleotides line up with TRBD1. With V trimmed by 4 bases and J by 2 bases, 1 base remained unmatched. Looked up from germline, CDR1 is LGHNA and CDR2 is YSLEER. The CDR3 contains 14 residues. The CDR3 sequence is CASSPTGGNQPQHF. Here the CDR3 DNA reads TGCGCCAGCAGCCCGACAGGGGGCAATCAGCCCCAGCATTTT.

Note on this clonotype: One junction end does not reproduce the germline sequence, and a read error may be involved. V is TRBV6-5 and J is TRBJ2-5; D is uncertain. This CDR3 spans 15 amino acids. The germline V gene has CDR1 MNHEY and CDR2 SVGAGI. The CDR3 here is CASSYRSRYQEIQYF. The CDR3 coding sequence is TGTGCCAGCAGTTACCGCTCCCGGTACCAAGAGATCCAGTACTTC.

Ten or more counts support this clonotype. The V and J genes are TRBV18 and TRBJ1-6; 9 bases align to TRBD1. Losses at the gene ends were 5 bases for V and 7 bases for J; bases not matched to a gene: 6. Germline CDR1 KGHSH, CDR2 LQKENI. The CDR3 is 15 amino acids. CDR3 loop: CASSSGQGGNSPLHF. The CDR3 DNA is TGTGCCAGCTCATCGGGACAGGGTGGAAATTCACCCCTCCACTTT. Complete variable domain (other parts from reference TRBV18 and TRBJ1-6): NAGVMQNPRHLVRRRGQEARLRCSPMKGHSHVYWYRQLPEEGLKFMVYLQKENIIDESGMPKERFSAEFPKEGPSILRIQQVVRGDSAAYFCASSSGQGGNSPLHFGNGTRLTVT.

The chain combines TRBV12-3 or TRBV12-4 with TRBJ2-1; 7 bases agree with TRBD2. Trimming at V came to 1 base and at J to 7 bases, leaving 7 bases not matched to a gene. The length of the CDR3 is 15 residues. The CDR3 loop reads CASSLGLAEGNEQFF. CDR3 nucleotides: TGTGCCAGCAGTTTAGGGCTAGCGGAGGGGAATGAGCAGTTCTTC.

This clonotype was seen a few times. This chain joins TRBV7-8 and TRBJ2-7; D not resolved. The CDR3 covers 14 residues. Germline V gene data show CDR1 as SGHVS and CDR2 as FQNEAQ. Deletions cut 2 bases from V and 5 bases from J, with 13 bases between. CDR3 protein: CASSLISGPNEQYF. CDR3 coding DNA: TGTGCCAGCAGCTTAATATCGGGTCCCAACGAGCAGTACTTC.

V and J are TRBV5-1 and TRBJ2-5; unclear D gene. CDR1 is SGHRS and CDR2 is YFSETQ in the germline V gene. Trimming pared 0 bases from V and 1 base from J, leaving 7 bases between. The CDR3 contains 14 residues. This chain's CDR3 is CASSLAGSQETQYF. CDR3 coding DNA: TGCGCCAGCAGCTTGGCGGGTTCCCAAGAGACCCAGTACTTC.

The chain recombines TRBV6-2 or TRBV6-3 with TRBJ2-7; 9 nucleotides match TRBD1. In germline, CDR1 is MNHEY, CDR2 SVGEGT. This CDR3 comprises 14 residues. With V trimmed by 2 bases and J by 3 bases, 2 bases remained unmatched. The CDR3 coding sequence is TGTGCCAGCAGTTACGGGACAGGGCACTACGAGCAGTACTTC. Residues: CASSYGTGHYEQYF.

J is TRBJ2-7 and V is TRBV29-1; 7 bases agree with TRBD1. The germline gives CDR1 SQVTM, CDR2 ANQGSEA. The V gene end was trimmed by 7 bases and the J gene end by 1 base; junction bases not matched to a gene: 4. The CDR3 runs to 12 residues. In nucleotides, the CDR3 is TGCAGCGCTAGACAGGGTTCCTACGAGCAGTACTTC. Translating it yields CSARQGSYEQYF.

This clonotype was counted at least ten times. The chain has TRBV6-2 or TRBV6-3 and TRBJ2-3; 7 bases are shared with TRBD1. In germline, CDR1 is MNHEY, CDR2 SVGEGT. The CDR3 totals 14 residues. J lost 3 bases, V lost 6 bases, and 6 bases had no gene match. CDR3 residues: CASRTQGETDTQYF. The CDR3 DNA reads TGTGCCAGCAGGACCCAGGGGGAAACAGATACGCAGTATTTT.

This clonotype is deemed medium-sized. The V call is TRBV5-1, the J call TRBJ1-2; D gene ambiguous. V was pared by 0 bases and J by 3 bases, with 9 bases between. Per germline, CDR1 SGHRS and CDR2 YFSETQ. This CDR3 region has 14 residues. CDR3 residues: CASSLGISDYGYTF. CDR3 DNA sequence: TGCGCCAGCAGCTTGGGAATTTCTGACTATGGCTACACCTTC.

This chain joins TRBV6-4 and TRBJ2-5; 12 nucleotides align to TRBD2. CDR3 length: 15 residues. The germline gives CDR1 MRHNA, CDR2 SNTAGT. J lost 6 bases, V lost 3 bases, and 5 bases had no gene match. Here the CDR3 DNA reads TGTGCCAGCAGTGAGACTAGCGGGAGTGGGCAGACCCAGTACTTC. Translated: CASSETSGSGQTQYF.

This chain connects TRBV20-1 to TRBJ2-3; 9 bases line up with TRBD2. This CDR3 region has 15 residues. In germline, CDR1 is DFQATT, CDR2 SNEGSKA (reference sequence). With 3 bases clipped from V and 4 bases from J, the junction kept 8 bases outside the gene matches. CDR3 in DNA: TGCAGTGCTAGTTCGCCTAGCGGGATGGCAGATACGCAGTATTTT. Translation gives CSASSPSGMADTQYF.

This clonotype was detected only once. The CDR3 coding sequence is TGTGCCACCAGCAGAGATAGCGGGGGGGCAGATACGCAGTATTTT. Its protein product is CATSRDSGGADTQYF. The chain combines TRBV15 with TRBJ2-3; 11 bases are shared with TRBD2. This CDR3 contains 15 residues. V shed 0 bases and J 4 bases; nucleotides not matched to a gene: 0. CDR1 is LNHNV and CDR2 is YYDKDF in the germline V gene (reference sequence). The entire variable domain, with the rest obtained from reference TRBV15 and TRBJ2-3, is as follows: DAMVIQNPRYQVTQFGKPVTLSCSQTLNHNVMYWYQQKSSQAPKLLFHYYDKDFNNEADTPDNFQSRRPNTSFCFLDIRSPGLGDTAMYLCATSRDSGGADTQYFGPGTRLTVL.

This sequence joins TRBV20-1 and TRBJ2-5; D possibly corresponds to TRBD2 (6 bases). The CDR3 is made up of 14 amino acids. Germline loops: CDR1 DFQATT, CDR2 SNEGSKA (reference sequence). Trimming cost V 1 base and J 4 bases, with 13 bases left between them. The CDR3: CSARGGEVRETQYF. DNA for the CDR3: TGCAGTGCTAGAGGGGGGGAGGTTCGAGAGACCCAGTACTTC.

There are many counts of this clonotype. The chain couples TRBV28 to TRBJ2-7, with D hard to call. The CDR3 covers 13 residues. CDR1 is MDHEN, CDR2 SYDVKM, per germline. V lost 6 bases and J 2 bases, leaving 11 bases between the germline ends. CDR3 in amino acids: CASRSTETYEQYF. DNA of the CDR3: TGTGCCAGCAGATCGACGGAGACCTACGAGCAGTACTTC.

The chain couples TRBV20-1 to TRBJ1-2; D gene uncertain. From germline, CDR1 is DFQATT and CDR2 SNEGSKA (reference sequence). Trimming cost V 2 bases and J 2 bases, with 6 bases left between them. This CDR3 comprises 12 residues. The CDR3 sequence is CSARTVNYGYTF. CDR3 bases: TGCAGTGCTAGAACCGTGAACTATGGCTACACCTTC.

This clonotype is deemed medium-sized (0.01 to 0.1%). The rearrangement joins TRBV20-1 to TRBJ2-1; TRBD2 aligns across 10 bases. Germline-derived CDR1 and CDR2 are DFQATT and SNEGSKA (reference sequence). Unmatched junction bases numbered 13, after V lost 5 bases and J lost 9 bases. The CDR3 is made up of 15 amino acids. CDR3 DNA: TGCAGTGCTCCAGCGGGAGGGCCGGGATGGGGTGAGCAGTTCTTC. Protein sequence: CSAPAGGPGWGEQFF.

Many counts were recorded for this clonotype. CDR3 nucleotide sequence: TGTGCCAGCAGCCTGGACACGGCCTACGAGCAGTACTTC. Encoded protein: CASSLDTAYEQYF. The V gene is TRBV5-6, the J gene TRBJ2-7; D perhaps matches TRBD1 (5 bases). V was clipped by 4 bases and J by 2 bases, with 10 bases between them. The CDR3 covers 13 residues. CDR1 and CDR2 from the germline V gene are SGHDT and YYEEEE.